The 2 T cell receptor beta chains reported below all come from one sample, sequenced in a study of CD8 T cells in ankylosing spondylitis. MiXCR, applied by TCRdb to the 5' RACE reads, yields one record per CDR3 protein. The table has 150,000 to 200,000 distinct CDR3 sequences, around a tenth seen once. Sequenced sample: blood, either unsorted or a sorted T cell fraction (not recorded which). The receptors stem from a male donor with ankylosing spondylitis or in good health (not recorded which).

This clonotype has at least ten counts. The rearrangement links TRBV28 to TRBJ2-3, with D perhaps matching TRBD2 (6 bases). This CDR3 is built from 17 residues. CDR1 is MDHEN and CDR2 is SYDVKM in the germline V gene. V lost 7 bases to trimming and J lost 3 bases, with 23 bases between them. This CDR3 is CASITSRGAGGTDTQYF. As DNA, the CDR3 is TGTGCCAGCATCACCTCACGTGGAGCGGGCGGAACAGATACGCAGTATTTT.

This clonotype was recorded many times. The genes are TRBV10-3 and TRBJ1-5; D is possibly TRBD1 (6 bases). The CDR3 covers 15 residues. Looked up from germline, CDR1 is ENHRY and CDR2 is SYGVKD. With 3 bases removed from V and 4 bases from J, the gap between germline ends came to 13 bases. CDR3 nucleotide sequence: TGTGCCATCAGTGATCTGGGGGGCGGAAATCAGCCCCAGCATTTT. It codes for CAISDLGGGNQPQHF.